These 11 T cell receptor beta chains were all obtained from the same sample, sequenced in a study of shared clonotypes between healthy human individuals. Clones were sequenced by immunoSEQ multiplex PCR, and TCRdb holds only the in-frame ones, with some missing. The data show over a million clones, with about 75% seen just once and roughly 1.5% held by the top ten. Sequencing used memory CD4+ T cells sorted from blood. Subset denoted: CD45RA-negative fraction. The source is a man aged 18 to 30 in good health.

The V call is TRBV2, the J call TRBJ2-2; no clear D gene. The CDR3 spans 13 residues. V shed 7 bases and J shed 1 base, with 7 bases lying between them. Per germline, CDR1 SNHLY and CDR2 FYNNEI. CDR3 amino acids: CASNRQNTGELFF. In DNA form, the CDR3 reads TGTGCCAGCAACAGACAGAACACCGGGGAGCTGTTTTTT.

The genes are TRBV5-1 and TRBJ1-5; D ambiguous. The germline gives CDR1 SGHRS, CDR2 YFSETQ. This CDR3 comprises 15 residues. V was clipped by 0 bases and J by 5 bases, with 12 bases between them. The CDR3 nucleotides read TGCGCCAGCAGCTTGGACGGAGGGATGGATCAGCCCCAGCATTTT. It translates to CASSLDGGMDQPQHF.

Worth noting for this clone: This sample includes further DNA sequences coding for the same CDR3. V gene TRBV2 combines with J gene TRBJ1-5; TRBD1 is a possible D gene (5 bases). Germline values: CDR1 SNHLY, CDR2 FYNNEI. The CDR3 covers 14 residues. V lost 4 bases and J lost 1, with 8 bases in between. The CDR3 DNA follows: TGTGCCAGCAGTGCAGGGTACAGCAATCAGCCCCAGCATTTT. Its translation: CASSAGYSNQPQHF.

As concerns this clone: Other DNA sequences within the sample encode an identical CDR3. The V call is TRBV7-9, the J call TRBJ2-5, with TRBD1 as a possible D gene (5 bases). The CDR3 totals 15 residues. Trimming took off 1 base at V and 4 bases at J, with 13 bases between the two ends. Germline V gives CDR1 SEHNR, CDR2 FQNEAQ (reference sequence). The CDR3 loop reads CASSLGQGVGETQYF. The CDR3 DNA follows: TGTGCCAGCAGCTTAGGTCAGGGTGTCGGAGAGACCCAGTACTTC.

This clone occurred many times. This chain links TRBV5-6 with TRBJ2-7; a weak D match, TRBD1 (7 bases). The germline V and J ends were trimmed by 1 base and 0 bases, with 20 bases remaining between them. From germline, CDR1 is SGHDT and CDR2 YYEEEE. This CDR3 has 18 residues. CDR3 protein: CASSLRPSNRGLSYEQYF. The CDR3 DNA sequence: TGTGCCAGCAGCTTGAGACCCTCTAACAGGGGACTCTCCTACGAGCAGTACTTC. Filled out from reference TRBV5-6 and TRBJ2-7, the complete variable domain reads DAGVTQSPTHLIKTRGQQVTLRCSPKSGHDTVSWYQQALGQGPQFIFQYYEEEERQRGNFPDRFSGHQFPNYSSELNVNALLLGDSALYLCASSLRPSNRGLSYEQYFGPGTRLTVT.

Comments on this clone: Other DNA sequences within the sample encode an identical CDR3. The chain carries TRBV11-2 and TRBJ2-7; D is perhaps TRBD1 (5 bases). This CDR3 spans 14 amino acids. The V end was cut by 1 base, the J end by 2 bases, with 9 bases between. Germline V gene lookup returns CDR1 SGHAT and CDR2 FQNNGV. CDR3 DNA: TGTGCCAGCAGCTTAGGTCAGGGCCCCTACGAGCAGTACTTC. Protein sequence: CASSLGQGPYEQYF.

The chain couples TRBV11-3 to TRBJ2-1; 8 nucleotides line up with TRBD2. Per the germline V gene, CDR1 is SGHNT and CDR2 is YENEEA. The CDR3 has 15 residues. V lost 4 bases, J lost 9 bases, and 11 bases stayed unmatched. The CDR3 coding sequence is TGTGCCAGCAGCTCGGGCGGGGGGCCCCCCAGTGAGCAGTTCTTC. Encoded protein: CASSSGGGPPSEQFF.

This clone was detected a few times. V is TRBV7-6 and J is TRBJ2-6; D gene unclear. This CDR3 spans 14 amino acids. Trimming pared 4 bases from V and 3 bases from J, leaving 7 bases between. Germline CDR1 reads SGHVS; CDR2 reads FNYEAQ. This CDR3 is CASSSPRGANVLTF. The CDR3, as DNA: TGTGCCAGCAGCTCTCCTCGTGGGGCCAACGTCCTGACTTTC. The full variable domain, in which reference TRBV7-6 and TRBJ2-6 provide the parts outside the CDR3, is GAGVSQSPRYKVTKRGQDVALRCDPISGHVSLYWYRQALGQGPEFLTYFNYEAQQDKSGLPNDRFSAERPEGSISTLTIQRTEQRDSAMYRCASSSPRGANVLTFGAGSRLTVL.

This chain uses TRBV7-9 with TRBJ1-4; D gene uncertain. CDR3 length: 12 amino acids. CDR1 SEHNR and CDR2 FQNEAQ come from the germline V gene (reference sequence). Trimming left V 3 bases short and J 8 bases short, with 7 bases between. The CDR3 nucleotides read TGTGCCAGCAGCTTGGGCGTAGAAAAACTGTTTTTT. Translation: CASSLGVEKLFF.

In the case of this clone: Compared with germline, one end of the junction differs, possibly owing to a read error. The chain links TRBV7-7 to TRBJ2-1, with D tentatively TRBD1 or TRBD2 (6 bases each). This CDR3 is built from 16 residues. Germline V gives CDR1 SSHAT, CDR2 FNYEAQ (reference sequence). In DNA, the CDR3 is TGTGCTAGCAGCTTAGGTAGCATAGGGGGGCCCAATGAGCAGTTCTTC. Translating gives CASSLGSIGGPNEQFF.

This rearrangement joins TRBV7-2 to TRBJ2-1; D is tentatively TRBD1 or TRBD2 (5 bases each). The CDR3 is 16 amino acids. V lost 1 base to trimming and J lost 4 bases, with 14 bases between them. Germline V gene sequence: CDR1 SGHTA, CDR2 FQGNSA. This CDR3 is CASSLVGTESYNEQFF. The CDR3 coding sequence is TGTGCCAGCAGCTTAGTGGGGACGGAATCATACAATGAGCAGTTCTTC.